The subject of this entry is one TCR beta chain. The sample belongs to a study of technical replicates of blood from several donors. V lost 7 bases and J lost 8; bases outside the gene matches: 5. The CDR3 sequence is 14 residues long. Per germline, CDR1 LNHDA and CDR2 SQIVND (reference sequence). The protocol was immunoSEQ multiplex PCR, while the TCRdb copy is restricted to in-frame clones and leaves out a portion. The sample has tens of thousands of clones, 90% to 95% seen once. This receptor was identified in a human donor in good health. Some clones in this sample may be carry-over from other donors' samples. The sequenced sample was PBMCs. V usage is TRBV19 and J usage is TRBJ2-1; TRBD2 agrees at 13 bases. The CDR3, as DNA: TGTGCCAGTAAGAGGACTAGCGGGAGCGATGAGCAGTTCTTC. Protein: CASKRTSGSDEQFF.